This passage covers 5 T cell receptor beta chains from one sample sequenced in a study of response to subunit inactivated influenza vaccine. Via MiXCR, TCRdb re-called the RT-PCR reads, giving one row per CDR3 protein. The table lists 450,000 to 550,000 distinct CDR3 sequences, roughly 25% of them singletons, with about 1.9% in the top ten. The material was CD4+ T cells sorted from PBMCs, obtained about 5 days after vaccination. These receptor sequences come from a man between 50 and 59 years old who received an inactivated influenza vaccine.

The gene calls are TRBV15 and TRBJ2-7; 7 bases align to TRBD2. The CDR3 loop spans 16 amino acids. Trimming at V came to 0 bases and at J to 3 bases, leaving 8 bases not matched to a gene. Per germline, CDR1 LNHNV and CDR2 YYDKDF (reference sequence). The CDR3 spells CATSREGGTQGYEQYF. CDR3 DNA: TGTGCCACCAGCAGAGAGGGGGGGACCCAAGGCTACGAGCAGTACTTC.

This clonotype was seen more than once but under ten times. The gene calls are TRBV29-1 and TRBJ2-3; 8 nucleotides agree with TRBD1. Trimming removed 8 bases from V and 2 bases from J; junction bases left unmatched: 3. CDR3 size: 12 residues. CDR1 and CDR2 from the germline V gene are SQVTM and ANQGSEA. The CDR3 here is CSTDRDTDTQYF. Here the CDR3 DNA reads TGCAGCACGGACAGGGACACAGATACGCAGTATTTT.

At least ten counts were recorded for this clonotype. The CDR3 region is CSARVAGVTEAFF. The CDR3 DNA sequence: TGCAGTGCTAGAGTGGCAGGGGTAACTGAAGCTTTCTTT. This chain uses TRBV20-1 with TRBJ1-1, with a tentative D call TRBD1 (6 bases). There are 13 residues in the CDR3. Deletions cut 1 base from V and 5 bases from J, with 11 bases between. Looked up from germline, CDR1 is DFQATT and CDR2 is SNEGSKA (reference sequence).

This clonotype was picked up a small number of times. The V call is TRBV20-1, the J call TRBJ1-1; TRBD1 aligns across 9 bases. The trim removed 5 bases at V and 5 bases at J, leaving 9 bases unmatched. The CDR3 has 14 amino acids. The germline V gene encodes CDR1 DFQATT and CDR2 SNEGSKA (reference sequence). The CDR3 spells CSAQQGTGRTEAFF. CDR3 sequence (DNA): TGCAGTGCTCAGCAAGGGACAGGGAGGACTGAAGCTTTCTTT.

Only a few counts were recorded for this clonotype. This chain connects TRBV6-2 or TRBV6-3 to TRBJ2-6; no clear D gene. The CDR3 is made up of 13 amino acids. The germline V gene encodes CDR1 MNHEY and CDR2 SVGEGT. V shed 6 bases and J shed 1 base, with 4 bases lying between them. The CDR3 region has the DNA TGTGCCAGCAGCCAGTCTGGGGCCAACGTCCTGACTTTC. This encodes CASSQSGANVLTF.